This T cell receptor beta chain was captured by sequencing in a study of T cell repertoires in cytomegalovirus infection. Across the whole study: From public TCR beta signatures came an indication of both CMV infection and matching HLA type. Overall study results and limits: CMV-specific TCR beta clonotypes restricted by HLA-C dominated the ex vivo response. Cumulative public TCR beta family frequency identified CMV carriers with the relevant HLA.

TCRdb analysed the reads with MiXCR anew, one entry per CDR3 protein. The table records fewer than 850,000 distinct CDR3 sequences, 25% to 35% of them present only once. Germline loops: CDR1 MNHEY, CDR2 SMNVEV (reference sequence). Trimming stripped 8 bases from V and 5 bases from J, with 9 bases between. The CDR3 sequence is 11 residues long. As to this clonotype: Its antigen is not known.

This receptor was identified in a human donor in good health (CMV status not recorded). Some clones in this sample may be carry-over from other donors' samples. The gene calls are TRBV27 and TRBJ2-5; no clear D. The sample in question was cultured CD8+ T cells from PBMCs, obtained from culture after CMV antigen stimulation. Written as DNA, the CDR3 is TGTGCCAGCCTCTTCGGCGAGACCCAGTACTTC. It codes for CASLFGETQYF.